What follows are 32 T cell receptor beta chains derived from one specimen sequenced in a study of shared clonotypes between healthy human individuals. Repertoires were generated with immunoSEQ multiplex PCR, while TCRdb's copy carries only in-frame clones and drops some. The sample contains more than 2 million clones, around 95% of which appear only once. The sequencing sample was made of naive CD4+ T cells sorted from blood. Sample subset: CD45RA+ positively selected. All receptors derive from a man younger than 30 in good health.

The J gene is TRBJ1-2, the V gene TRBV5-1; 10 nucleotides line up with TRBD1. Germline CDR1 reads SGHRS; CDR2 reads YFSETQ. The V segment lost 0 bases and the J segment 8 bases; nucleotides outside the gene matches: 7. The CDR3 has 15 amino acids. CDR3: CASSLGAGTGDGYTF. In DNA form, the CDR3 reads TGCGCCAGCAGCTTGGGGGCTGGGACAGGGGACGGCTACACCTTC. Looking up the rest from reference TRBV5-1 and TRBJ1-2 gives the full variable domain: KAGVTQTPRYLIKTRGQQVTLSCSPISGHRSVSWYQQTPGQGLQFLFEYFSETQRNKGNFPGRFSGRQFSNSRSEMNVSTLELGDSALYLCASSLGAGTGDGYTFGSGTRLTVV.

The rearrangement joins TRBV12-5 to TRBJ1-4; no clear D gene. The CDR3 runs 16 residues. The germline CDR1 and CDR2 sequences are LGHNT and FRNRAP. Trimming pared 6 bases from V and 0 bases from J, leaving 14 bases between. The CDR3 reads CASGLKPGSTNEKLFF. In nucleotides, the CDR3 is TGTGCTAGTGGGCTTAAACCGGGATCAACTAATGAAAAACTGTTTTTT.

The CDR3 nucleotides read TGTGCCAGCAGCCGCCGACAGGTCTCTGGAAACACCATATATTTT. Amino acid sequence: CASSRRQVSGNTIYF. The chain carries TRBV2 and TRBJ1-3; D is perhaps TRBD1 (6 bases). V lost 6 bases, J lost 0 bases, and 12 bases lay in between. Germline CDR1 reads SNHLY; CDR2 reads FYNNEI. This CDR3 has 15 amino acids.

The V gene is TRBV6-5, the J gene TRBJ1-6; possible D gene TRBD1, 5 bases. Germline CDR1 reads MNHEY; CDR2 reads SVGAGI. V was cut by 9 bases and J by 8 bases, with 14 bases left in between. CDR3 size: 13 residues. The CDR3 region is CASRGGWYSPLHF. CDR3 sequence (DNA): TGTGCCAGTCGCGGGGGTTGGTATTCACCCCTCCACTTT.

V is TRBV6-5 and J is TRBJ2-7, with D unresolved. The V gene lost 5 bases and the J gene lost 3 bases, with 11 bases spanning the gap. This CDR3 has 13 residues. Germline-derived CDR1 and CDR2 are MNHEY and SVGAGI. CDR3 bases: TGTGCCAGCAGTGTTTCGGCCATCTACGAGCAGTACTTC. Translation: CASSVSAIYEQYF.

This clone was found once. The rearrangement links TRBV7-2 to TRBJ2-1, with D perhaps matching TRBD1 (5 bases). V was trimmed by 4 bases and J by 6 bases, leaving 13 bases between them. This CDR3 is 14 amino acids long. The germline gives CDR1 SGHTA, CDR2 FQGNSA. Here the CDR3 DNA reads TGTGCCAGCAGCTCCCGGACACGAGGCAATGAGCAGTTCTTC. It is translated as CASSSRTRGNEQFF.

This sequence joins TRBV5-6 and TRBJ2-7; D is perhaps TRBD2 (6 bases). CDR3 length: 18 amino acids. V was trimmed by 0 bases and J by 1 base, leaving 20 bases between them. Germline values: CDR1 SGHDT, CDR2 YYEEEE. The CDR3 DNA follows: TGTGCCAGCAGCTTGGGATTTATGGCTAGCGCGATATCCTACGAGCAGTACTTC. Translated: CASSLGFMASAISYEQYF.

About this clone itself: One end of the junction does not line up with germline, which may come from a read error. The chain uses TRBV19 and TRBJ1-2; D is ambiguous. CDR1 is LNHDA, CDR2 SQIVND, per germline (reference sequence). The CDR3 is 10 amino acids. CDR3 region: CASSKGKTHF. CDR3 nucleotides: TGTGCCAGTAGTAAGGGTAAAACTCACTTC.

A single count supports this clone. The chain couples TRBV30 to TRBJ1-5; D gene ambiguous. This CDR3 contains 13 residues. V was pared by 0 bases and J by 12 bases, with 15 bases between. CDR1 and CDR2 from the germline V gene are GTSNPN and SVGIG (reference sequence). In DNA form, the CDR3 reads TGTGCCTGGAGTGTACCGGGGTTTCAGGTCCAGCATTTT. This codes for CAWSVPGFQVQHF. Complete variable domain (other parts from reference TRBV30 and TRBJ1-5): SQTIHQWPATLVQPVGSPLSLECTVEGTSNPNLYWYRQAAGRGLQLLFYSVGIGQISSEVPQNLSASRPQDRQFILSSKKLLLSDSGFYLCAWSVPGFQVQHFGDGTRLSIL.

This chain links TRBV16 with TRBJ2-7; 12 bases line up with TRBD2. Germline-derived CDR1 and CDR2 are KGHSY and FQNENV. The CDR3 spans 14 residues. The junction had 4 bases not matched to a gene; V was cut back by 2 bases and J by 8 bases. CDR3 loop: CASSQQGLAGKQYF. In DNA form, the CDR3 reads TGTGCCAGCAGCCAACAGGGACTAGCGGGCAAGCAGTACTTC.

The chain joins TRBV5-4 to TRBJ1-2, with TRBD1 matching over 8 bases. V was pared by 4 bases and J by 2 bases, with 4 bases of the junction left unmatched. The germline V gene encodes CDR1 SGHNT and CDR2 YYREEE (reference sequence). The CDR3 extends over 14 amino acids. As DNA, the CDR3 is TGTGCCAGCAGCGCCGGGACAGGAAACTATGGCTACACCTTC. The encoded protein is CASSAGTGNYGYTF.

This clone appeared a single time. The identical CDR3 is also encoded by other nucleotide sequences in the sample. The rearrangement joins TRBV7-2 to TRBJ1-1; 7 bases fit TRBD1. The J segment lost 1 base and the V segment lost 5 bases, leaving 7 bases of the junction unmatched. The CDR3 covers 15 residues. Germline-derived CDR1 and CDR2 are SGHTA and FQGNSA. The CDR3 DNA reads as TGTGCCAGCAGCCCCCGACAGGGACAGAACACTGAAGCTTTCTTT. It translates to CASSPRQGQNTEAFF.

The V gene is TRBV28, the J gene TRBJ1-5; unclear D gene. CDR3 length equals 14 residues. The germline gives CDR1 MDHEN, CDR2 SYDVKM. V dropped 4 bases and J dropped 5 bases, with 12 bases sitting between them. The CDR3 nucleotides read TGTGCCAGCAGTTCTCCGGAATTACATCAGCCCCAGCATTTT. It translates to CASSSPELHQPQHF.

This chain links TRBV10-1 with TRBJ2-1; possible D gene TRBD1, 6 bases. V shed 3 bases and J shed 8 bases, with 17 bases lying between them. Germline V gene data show CDR1 as WNHNN and CDR2 as SYGVQD (reference sequence). The CDR3 length is 15 residues. The CDR3 sequence: CASSDHPGAGDEQFF. As DNA, the CDR3 is TGCGCCAGCAGTGATCATCCAGGGGCCGGAGATGAGCAGTTCTTC.

The chain uses TRBV19 and TRBJ2-3; TRBD2 aligns across 13 bases. Trimming took 5 bases from V and 4 from J; bases not matched to a gene: 3. This CDR3 has 15 amino acids. Germline CDR1 is LNHDA and CDR2 is SQIVND (reference sequence). This CDR3 is CASSRTSGRADTQYF. The CDR3 coding sequence is TGTGCCAGTAGTCGAACTAGCGGGAGGGCAGATACGCAGTATTTT.

The rearrangement links TRBV9 to TRBJ2-1, with TRBD2 matching 8 bases. CDR3 length equals 15 residues. CDR1 and CDR2 from the germline V gene are SGDLS and YYNGEE. V trimming: 3 bases; J trimming: 10 bases; junction bases outside the gene matches: 12. Written as DNA, the CDR3 is TGTGCCAGCAGCGCTTCAGCGGGGGCGGCCCCCGAGCAGTTCTTC. It is translated as CASSASAGAAPEQFF. The complete variable domain, with remaining parts taken from reference TRBV9 and TRBJ2-1, reads DSGVTQTPKHLITATGQRVTLRCSPRSGDLSVYWYQQSLDQGLQFLIQYYNGEERAKGNILERFSAQQFPDLHSELNLSSLELGDSALYFCASSASAGAAPEQFFGPGTRLTVL.

This chain connects TRBV29-1 to TRBJ2-7; 9 bases align to TRBD2. Losses at the gene ends were 5 bases for V and 0 bases for J; bases not matched to a gene: 5. This CDR3 has 14 amino acids. The germline CDR1 and CDR2 sequences are SQVTM and ANQGSEA. The CDR3 coding sequence is TGCAGCGTTCAGGGTAGCGGGAGCTCCTACGAGCAGTACTTC. As protein: CSVQGSGSSYEQYF.

This clone was picked up one time. V is TRBV11-2 and J is TRBJ2-3; a weak D match, TRBD2 (6 bases). The CDR3 is 15 amino acids. Deletions cut 7 bases from V and 2 bases from J, with 16 bases between. From germline, CDR1 is SGHAT and CDR2 FQNNGV. CDR3 in DNA: TGTGCCAGCACCCGGTCCGGGCGGGACACAGATACGCAGTATTTT. As protein: CASTRSGRDTDTQYF.

The V call is TRBV5-1, the J call TRBJ2-1; 7 positions agree with TRBD2. The germline CDR1 and CDR2 sequences are SGHRS and YFSETQ. With V trimmed by 3 bases and J by 10 bases, 13 bases remained unmatched. This CDR3 has 15 amino acids. The CDR3 nucleotides are TGCGCCAGCAGCTACCTCGCCGGGACTAATAGCGAGCAGTTCTTC. Its translation: CASSYLAGTNSEQFF.

The V and J genes are TRBV5-1 and TRBJ1-5; TRBD1 matches at 8 bases. The germline gives CDR1 SGHRS, CDR2 YFSETQ. V was pared by 0 bases and J by 6 bases, with 5 bases of the junction left unmatched. The CDR3 runs 15 residues. The CDR3 loop reads CASSLGTGQGQPQHF. CDR3 sequence (DNA): TGCGCCAGCAGCTTGGGGACAGGGCAGGGTCAGCCCCAGCATTTT.

This chain links TRBV11-2 with TRBJ1-4; D might be TRBD1 (5 bases). V lost 6 bases and J 8 bases, leaving 13 bases between the germline ends. Germline CDR1 reads SGHAT; CDR2 reads FQNNGV. The CDR3 totals 13 residues. DNA of the CDR3: TGTGCCAGCAGGCACTGGGACGACGAAAAACTGTTTTTT. This gives the protein CASRHWDDEKLFF. Filled out from reference TRBV11-2 and TRBJ1-4, the complete variable domain reads EAGVAQSPRYKIIEKRQSVAFWCNPISGHATLYWYQQILGQGPKLLIQFQNNGVVDDSQLPKDRFSAERLKGVDSTLKIQPAKLEDSAVYLCASRHWDDEKLFFGSGTQLSVL.

The CDR3 nucleotides read TGTGCCAGCTCACCACTTACGAACGTCTACGAGCAGTACTTC. Amino acid sequence: CASSPLTNVYEQYF. The rearrangement links TRBV18 to TRBJ2-7; D uncertain. In germline, CDR1 is KGHSH, CDR2 LQKENI. V lost 1 base and J lost 3, with 10 bases in between. The CDR3 extends over 14 amino acids. Full variable domain (missing parts from reference TRBV18 and TRBJ2-7): NAGVMQNPRHLVRRRGQEARLRCSPMKGHSHVYWYRQLPEEGLKFMVYLQKENIIDESGMPKERFSAEFPKEGPSILRIQQVVRGDSAAYFCASSPLTNVYEQYFGPGTRLTVT.

The chain joins TRBV29-1 to TRBJ2-2, with TRBD1 identical over 7 bases. V was pared by 7 bases and J by 4 bases, with 6 bases of the junction left unmatched. Germline loops: CDR1 SQVTM, CDR2 ANQGSEA. The CDR3 runs 13 residues. The CDR3 here is CSADRSGTGELFF. The CDR3 nucleotides are TGCAGCGCGGACAGGAGCGGCACCGGGGAGCTGTTTTTT.

V and J are TRBV6-1 and TRBJ2-7; 7 bases map to TRBD1. Looked up from germline, CDR1 is MNHNS and CDR2 is SASEGT. The CDR3 consists of 13 residues. V lost 6 bases to trimming and J lost 3 bases; unmatched junction nucleotides: 5. CDR3 amino acids: CASRGDSNYEQYF. The CDR3 region has the DNA TGTGCCAGCAGGGGGGACAGTAACTACGAGCAGTACTTC.

This clone appeared a few times. The V call is TRBV29-1, the J call TRBJ1-4; D call uncertain. The DNA end favors TRBJ2-2, so the J call may be wrong. This CDR3 is 12 amino acids long. Per the germline V gene, CDR1 is SQVTM and CDR2 is ANQGSEA. Here the CDR3 DNA reads TGCAGCGTTGATACGGGTCATGAGGAGCTGTTTTTT. It translates to CSVDTGHEELFF.

A single count supports this clone. V is TRBV9 and J is TRBJ2-1; 8 bases align to TRBD2. Germline V gene lookup returns CDR1 SGDLS and CDR2 YYNGEE. This CDR3 region has 16 residues. After removal of 4 bases from V and 2 bases from J, the junction contained 8 bases not matched to a gene. The CDR3 region has the DNA TGTGCCAGCAGCTCTCGGACTAGCCCCACCTACAATGAGCAGTTCTTC. Encoded protein: CASSSRTSPTYNEQFF.

The chain carries TRBV29-1 and TRBJ1-4, with 9 bases lining up with TRBD1. Germline loops: CDR1 SQVTM, CDR2 ANQGSEA. The CDR3 covers 14 residues. The V gene end was trimmed by 4 bases and the J gene end by 7 bases; junction bases not matched to a gene: 7. DNA for the CDR3: TGCAGCGTTGCCCCGACAGGGGGAAGTGAAAAACTGTTTTTT. Its protein product is CSVAPTGGSEKLFF.

V is TRBV18 and J is TRBJ2-7, with 15 bases that match TRBD2. The CDR3 contains 14 residues. Per the germline V gene, CDR1 is KGHSH and CDR2 is LQKENI. Trimming cost V 2 bases and J 7 bases; bases outside gene matches: 0. CDR3 sequence reads: CASSPGTSGGEQYF. DNA of the CDR3: TGTGCCAGCTCACCAGGGACTAGCGGGGGGGAGCAGTACTTC.

The CDR3 loop reads CASSRSLAGVETQYF. For the CDR3, the DNA is TGTGCCAGCTCACGATCACTAGCGGGGGTGGAGACCCAGTACTTC. This chain joins TRBV18 and TRBJ2-5, with TRBD2 matching 11 bases. Germline assignment: CDR1 KGHSH and CDR2 LQKENI. J was trimmed by 5 bases and V by 4 bases; bases with no gene match: 6. This CDR3 contains 15 residues.

The chain is built from TRBV19 and TRBJ2-3; D gene unclear. Trimming removed 3 bases from V and 0 bases from J, with 10 bases in between. The CDR3 is 15 residues long. The germline gives CDR1 LNHDA, CDR2 SQIVND (reference sequence). The DNA for the CDR3 is TGTGCCAGTAGTATTTTGGGGTCTAGCACAGATACGCAGTATTTT. It encodes CASSILGSSTDTQYF.

The chain couples TRBV18 to TRBJ2-1; no clear D gene. Germline assignment: CDR1 KGHSH and CDR2 LQKENI. This CDR3 has 17 residues. The V gene lost 0 bases and the J gene lost 5 bases, with 17 bases spanning the gap. The DNA of the CDR3 is TGTGCCAGCTCACCACCGCCCCGACTTATCGGCGACAATGAGCAGTTCTTC. Protein: CASSPPPRLIGDNEQFF.

This chain connects TRBV7-9 to TRBJ2-1; no clear D gene. Trimming cost V 5 bases and J 10 bases, with 9 bases left between them. Germline V gene lookup returns CDR1 SEHNR and CDR2 FQNEAQ (reference sequence). The CDR3 extends over 11 amino acids. DNA for the CDR3: TGTGCCAGCAGCCGCGTTGGGGAGCAGTTCTTC. Protein product: CASSRVGEQFF.